This TCR delta chain was sequenced during a study of gamma-delta T cells after stem cell transplantation. Germline V gives CDR1 GEAIGNYY, CDR2 EKD. The CDR3 sequence is 19 residues long. The V gene end was trimmed by 5 bases and the J gene end by 0 bases; junction bases not matched to a gene: 11. A few counts support this clone. TCRdb re-called the RT-PCR reads through CATT. The table lists some 13,000 delta-chain clones, roughly 32% of them singletons. Sequencing was performed on gamma-delta T cells. The sequence was collected from a human donor. It is not recorded whose cells these are; they may come from a transplant donor. V usage is TRDV2 and J usage is TRDJ3, with 8 positions matching TRDD3. CDR3 bases: TGTGCCTGTGCCTCCTACTGGGGGCCGAGCTCCTGGGACACCCGACAGATGTTTTTC. This translates into CACASYWGPSSWDTRQMFF.